A selection of T cell receptor beta chains follows, all from one sample in a study of identical twins. TCRdb reprocessed the 5' RACE reads with MiXCR, giving one entry per CDR3 protein. The sample shows over 200,000 distinct CDR3 sequences, over 9.5% of them seen only once. Sequenced input: memory T cells sorted from blood. These TCRs come from a man aged 45-65 years in good health. The CDR3 runs from the conserved cysteine through the conserved F or W. The order of the fields is V gene, J gene, clone size, D gene, CDR3 protein, CDR3 DNA. A D gene is named only where the DNA matches it firmly. Not all rows give a size; the values are once, few, many and, for expanded clones, a class.

TRBV30	TRBJ1-5	-	-	CAWSVRLLEGNQPQHF	TGTGCCTGGAGTGTTAGACTCCTCGAGGGCAATCAGCCCCAGCATTTT
TRBV5-1	TRBJ2-7	-	-	CASSRDRRSSYEQYF	TGCGCCAGCAGCCGAGACAGGAGAAGCTCCTACGAGCAGTACTTC
TRBV4-3	TRBJ2-3	few	TRBD2	CASSQEGGSGTDTQYF	TGCGCCAGCAGCCAAGAGGGGGGGAGTGGCACAGATACGCAGTATTTT
TRBV2	TRBJ2-7	-	TRBD2	CASSEELAGLAQYF	TGTGCCAGCAGTGAGGAACTAGCGGGATTGGCGCAGTACTTC
TRBV6-1	TRBJ1-2	many	TRBD1	CASSPVHLGQGNDGYTF	TGTGCCAGCAGTCCTGTCCACCTCGGACAGGGGAACGATGGCTACACCTTC
TRBV20-1	TRBJ2-1	-	TRBD2	CSATTLGTSGGPSFNEQFF	TGCAGTGCTACGACCCTGGGGACTAGCGGGGGCCCAAGCTTCAATGAGCAGTTCTTC
TRBV18	TRBJ2-7	-	TRBD1	CASSLRQGSNEQYF	TGTGCCAGCTCACTCCGACAGGGAAGCAACGAGCAGTACTTC
TRBV10-1	TRBJ2-1	-	-	CASRREPRGEQFF	TGCGCCAGCAGACGAGAACCCAGGGGTGAGCAGTTCTTC
TRBV5-1	TRBJ1-2	many	-	CASRPDPTGYYGYTF	TGCGCCAGCAGGCCTGATCCTACAGGGTACTATGGCTACACCTTC
TRBV7-8	TRBJ1-5	-	-	CASSENQGPTQPQHF	TGTGCCAGCAGCGAAAACCAAGGCCCCACCCAGCCCCAGCATTTT
TRBV29-1	TRBJ2-5	-	TRBD2	CSVEQRGLRKTQYF	TGCAGCGTTGAGCAGCGGGGGTTGAGGAAGACCCAGTACTTC
TRBV20-1	TRBJ2-1	few	-	CSANTLGGASYNEQFF	TGCAGTGCTAATACCCTTGGCGGGGCGTCCTACAATGAGCAGTTCTTC
TRBV11-2	TRBJ2-1	-	TRBD2	CASSLDGASGSLSYNEQFF	TGTGCCAGCAGCTTAGATGGCGCCAGCGGGAGTCTTTCCTACAATGAGCAGTTCTTC
TRBV20-1	TRBJ2-1	-	-	CSARKPGPPEEQFF	TGCAGTGCTAGAAAACCGGGGCCACCGGAGGAGCAGTTCTTC
TRBV5-1	TRBJ2-1	few	-	CASSPRTIGNEQFF	TGCGCCAGCAGTCCCCGCACTATCGGCAATGAGCAGTTCTTC
TRBV7-9	TRBJ2-1	many	TRBD2	CASSFDVRPSGGVQFF	TGTGCCAGCAGCTTTGATGTTCGTCCTAGCGGGGGGGTACAGTTCTTC
TRBV28	TRBJ1-5	many	-	CASIDNNNQPQHF	TGTGCCAGCATCGATAACAACAATCAGCCCCAGCATTTT
TRBV4-2	TRBJ2-7	-	TRBD1	CASSQPYGTAYEQYF	TGTGCCAGCAGCCAACCGTACGGGACAGCCTACGAGCAGTACTTC
TRBV5-6	TRBJ2-4	-	-	CASSWMIAKNIQYF	TGTGCCAGCAGCTGGATGATAGCCAAAAACATTCAGTACTTC
TRBV20-1	TRBJ1-1	few	TRBD1	CSAREEGQGGTFF	TGCAGTGCTAGAGAAGAGGGACAGGGCGGGACTTTCTTT
TRBV20-1	TRBJ2-1	-	-	CSAPTGTASWQFF	TGCAGTGCTCCAACGGGGACCGCCTCGTGGCAGTTCTTC
TRBV10-3	TRBJ2-3	many	TRBD1	CAISRPGQGIGTDTQYF	TGTGCCATCAGTCGACCGGGACAGGGTATTGGCACAGATACGCAGTATTTT
TRBV7-2	TRBJ2-3	many	-	CASSSSSAITDTQYF	TGTGCCAGCAGCTCTAGCTCGGCAATCACAGATACGCAGTATTTT
TRBV5-1	TRBJ2-7	many	TRBD1	CASSWTGGASYEQYF	TGCGCCAGCAGCTGGACAGGGGGCGCATCCTACGAGCAGTACTTC
TRBV28	TRBJ2-2	few	-	CASSLGLSPSTGELFF	TGTGCCAGCAGTTTAGGACTCAGCCCGAGCACCGGGGAGCTGTTTTTT
TRBV4-3	TRBJ1-2	few	-	CASSQAVLITRGYTF	TGCGCCAGCAGCCAAGCGGTACTTATTACTCGGGGCTACACCTTC
TRBV12-3/TRBV12-4	TRBJ2-7	-	TRBD2	CASSFGRAAYEQYF	TGTGCCAGCAGTTTTGGGAGGGCGGCCTACGAGCAGTACTTC
TRBV28	TRBJ2-4	many	-	CASSFAPLAKNIQYF	TGTGCCAGCAGTTTTGCCCCCCTAGCCAAAAACATTCAGTACTTC
TRBV20-1	TRBJ1-3	-	TRBD1	CSARAGTAGNTIYF	TGCAGTGCTAGAGCTGGGACAGCCGGAAACACCATATATTTT
TRBV28	TRBJ2-3	-	TRBD2	CASGRTAGGGGGTDTQYF	TGTGCCAGCGGAAGAACTGCGGGAGGTGGTGGCGGCACAGATACGCAGTATTTT
TRBV3-1	TRBJ2-5	few	TRBD2	CASSLYFSGGYQETQYF	TGTGCCAGCAGCCTCTACTTTAGCGGGGGGTACCAAGAGACCCAGTACTTC
TRBV6-1	TRBJ1-1	many	TRBD1	CASRDGTGSYEAFF	TGTGCCAGCAGGGACGGGACAGGGTCATATGAAGCTTTCTTT
TRBV19	TRBJ1-1	-	-	CATQAVWTVNTEAFF	TGTGCCACCCAAGCGGTGTGGACAGTGAACACTGAAGCTTTCTTT
TRBV3-1	TRBJ2-7	many	-	CASSQDPGLEQYF	TGTGCCAGCAGCCAAGATCCAGGTCTCGAGCAGTACTTC
TRBV20-1	TRBJ2-3	-	TRBD2	CSARDVATEASGTQYF	TGCAGTGCTAGAGATGTCGCTACGGAGGCTAGCGGGACGCAGTATTTT
TRBV5-1	TRBJ1-4	many	TRBD1	CASSLETGANEKLFF	TGCGCCAGCAGCTTAGAGACAGGGGCAAACGAAAAACTGTTTTTT
TRBV12-3/TRBV12-4	TRBJ1-4	many	TRBD1	CASSRRQGTNEKLFF	TGTGCCAGCAGTCGGAGACAGGGAACTAATGAAAAACTGTTTTTT
TRBV7-2	TRBJ2-2	-	-	CASSRSGAVAGELFF	TGTGCCAGCAGCCGGTCCGGGGCCGTGGCCGGGGAGCTGTTTTTT
TRBV7-2	TRBJ2-1	few	-	CASSLATHADEQFF	TGTGCCAGCAGCTTAGCGACGCACGCCGATGAGCAGTTCTTC
TRBV7-3	TRBJ2-2	-	-	CASSRNSGRTGELFF	TGTGCCAGCAGCCGTAACTCGGGGCGCACCGGGGAGCTGTTTTTT
TRBV11-3	TRBJ2-2	few	-	CASSPVSWAGELFF	TGTGCCAGCAGCCCGGTTTCCTGGGCCGGGGAGCTGTTTTTT
TRBV29-1	TRBJ1-1	-	-	CSVSNTEAFF	TGCAGCGTTTCCAACACTGAAGCTTTCTTT
TRBV6-1	TRBJ2-1	-	-	CASRWTSYNEQFF	TGTGCCAGCAGATGGACCAGCTACAATGAGCAGTTCTTC
TRBV4-1	TRBJ1-2	few	-	CASSQRDTGNYGYTF	TGCGCCAGCAGCCAAAGGGACACCGGCAACTATGGCTACACCTTC
TRBV10-3	TRBJ1-2	-	-	CAINPGDYGYTF	TGTGCCATCAACCCAGGGGACTATGGCTACACCTTC
TRBV3-1	TRBJ2-3	many	-	CASSQGGTSTDTQYF	TGTGCCAGCAGCCAAGGAGGGACTTCCACAGATACGCAGTATTTT
TRBV12-3/TRBV12-4	TRBJ2-5	-	-	CASSLSGTYQETQYF	TGTGCCAGCAGTTTATCCGGGACATACCAAGAGACCCAGTACTTC
TRBV10-3	TRBJ2-5	-	-	CAISDPAGPKETQYF	TGTGCCATCAGTGACCCTGCGGGCCCCAAGGAGACCCAGTACTTC